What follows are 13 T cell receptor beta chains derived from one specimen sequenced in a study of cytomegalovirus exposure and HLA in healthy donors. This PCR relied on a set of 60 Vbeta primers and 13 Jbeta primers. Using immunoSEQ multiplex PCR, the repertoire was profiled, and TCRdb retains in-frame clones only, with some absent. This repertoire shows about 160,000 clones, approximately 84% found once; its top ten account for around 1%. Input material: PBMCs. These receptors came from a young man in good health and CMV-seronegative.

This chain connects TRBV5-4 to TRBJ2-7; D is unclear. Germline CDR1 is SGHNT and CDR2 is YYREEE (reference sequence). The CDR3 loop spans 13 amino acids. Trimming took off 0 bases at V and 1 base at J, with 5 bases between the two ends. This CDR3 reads CASSLDRSYEQYF. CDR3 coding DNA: TGTGCCAGCAGCTTGGACAGATCCTACGAGCAGTACTTC.

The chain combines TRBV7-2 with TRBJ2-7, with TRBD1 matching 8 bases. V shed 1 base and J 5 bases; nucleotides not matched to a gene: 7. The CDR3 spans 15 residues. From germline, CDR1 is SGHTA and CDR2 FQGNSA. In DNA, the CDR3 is TGTGCCAGCAGCTTAGGAGGACAGGGCTTCGACGAGCAGTACTTC. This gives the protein CASSLGGQGFDEQYF.

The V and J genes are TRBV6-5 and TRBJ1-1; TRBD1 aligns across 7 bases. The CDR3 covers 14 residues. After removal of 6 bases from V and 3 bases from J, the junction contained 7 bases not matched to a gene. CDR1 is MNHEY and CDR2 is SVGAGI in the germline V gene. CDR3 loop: CASRPTGADTEAFF. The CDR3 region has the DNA TGTGCCAGCAGGCCAACAGGGGCGGACACTGAAGCTTTCTTT.

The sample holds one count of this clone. CDR3 in amino acids: CASSESKSEQYF. DNA of the CDR3: TGCGCCAGCAGTGAGTCGAAGAGCGAGCAGTACTTC. The rearrangement links TRBV10-1 to TRBJ2-7, with no clear D. Germline-derived CDR1 and CDR2 are WNHNN and SYGVQD (reference sequence). V lost 0 bases and J lost 6, with 6 bases in between. There are 12 residues in the CDR3.

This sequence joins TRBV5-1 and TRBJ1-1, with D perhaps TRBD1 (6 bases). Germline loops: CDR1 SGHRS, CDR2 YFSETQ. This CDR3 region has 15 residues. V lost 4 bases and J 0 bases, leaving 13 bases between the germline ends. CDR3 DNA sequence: TGCGCCAGCAGCGAAGCCGGGACATTGAACACTGAAGCTTTCTTT. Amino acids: CASSEAGTLNTEAFF.

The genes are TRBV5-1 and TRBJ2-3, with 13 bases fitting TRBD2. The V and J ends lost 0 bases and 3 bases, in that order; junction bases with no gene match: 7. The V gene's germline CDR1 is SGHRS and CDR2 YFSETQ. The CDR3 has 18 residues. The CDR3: CASSLATSGGLETDTQYF. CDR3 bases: TGCGCCAGCAGCTTGGCGACTAGCGGGGGGCTGGAAACAGATACGCAGTATTTT.

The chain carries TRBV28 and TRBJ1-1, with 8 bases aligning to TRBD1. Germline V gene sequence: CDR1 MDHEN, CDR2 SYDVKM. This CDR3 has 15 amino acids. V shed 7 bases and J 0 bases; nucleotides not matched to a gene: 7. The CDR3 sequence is CASTIDRGLNTEAFF. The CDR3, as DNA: TGTGCCAGCACCATTGACAGGGGTCTGAACACTGAAGCTTTCTTT. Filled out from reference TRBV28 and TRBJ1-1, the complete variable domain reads DVKVTQSSRYLVKRTGEKVFLECVQDMDHENMFWYRQDPGLGLRLIYFSYDVKMKEKGDIPEGYSVSREKKERFSLILESASTNQTSMYLCASTIDRGLNTEAFFGQGTRLTVV.

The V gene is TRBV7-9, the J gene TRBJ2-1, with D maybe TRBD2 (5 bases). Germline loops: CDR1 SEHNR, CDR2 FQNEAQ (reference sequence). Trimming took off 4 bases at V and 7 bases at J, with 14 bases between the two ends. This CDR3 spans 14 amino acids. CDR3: CASSSRTSSNEQFF. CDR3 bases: TGTGCCAGCAGCTCTCGGACTTCTAGTAATGAGCAGTTCTTC.

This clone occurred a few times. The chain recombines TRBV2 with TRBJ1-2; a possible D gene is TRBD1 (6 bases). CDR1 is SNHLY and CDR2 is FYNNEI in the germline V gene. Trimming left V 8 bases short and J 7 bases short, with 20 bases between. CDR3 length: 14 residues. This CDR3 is CASLAGGAWGGYTF. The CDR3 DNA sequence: TGTGCCAGCCTAGCGGGGGGCGCGTGGGGTGGCTACACCTTC.

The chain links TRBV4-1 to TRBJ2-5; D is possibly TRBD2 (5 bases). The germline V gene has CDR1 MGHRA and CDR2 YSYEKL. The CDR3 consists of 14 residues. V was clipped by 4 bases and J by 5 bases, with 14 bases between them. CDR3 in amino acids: CASSPATGRETQYF. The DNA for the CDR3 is TGCGCCAGCAGCCCAGCGACGGGAAGGGAGACCCAGTACTTC.

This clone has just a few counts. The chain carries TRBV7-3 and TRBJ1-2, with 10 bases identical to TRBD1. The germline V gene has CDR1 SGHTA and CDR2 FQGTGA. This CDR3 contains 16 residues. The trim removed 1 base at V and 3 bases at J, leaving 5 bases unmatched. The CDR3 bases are TGTGCCAGCAGCTTAAGTGGGGGACAGGGGCACTATGGCTACACCTTC. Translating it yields CASSLSGGQGHYGYTF. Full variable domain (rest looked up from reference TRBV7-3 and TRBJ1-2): GAGVSQTPSNKVTEKGKYVELRCDPISGHTALYWYRQSLGQGPEFLIYFQGTGAADDSGLPNDRFFAVRPEGSVSTLKIQRTERGDSAVYLCASSLSGGQGHYGYTFGSGTRLTVV.

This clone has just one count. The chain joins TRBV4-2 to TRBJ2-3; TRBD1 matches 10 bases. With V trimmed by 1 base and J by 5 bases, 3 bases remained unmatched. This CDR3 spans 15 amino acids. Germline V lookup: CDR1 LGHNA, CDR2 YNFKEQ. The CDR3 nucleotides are TGTGCCAGCAGCCAAGCTGGGACAGGGGTAGATACGCAGTATTTT. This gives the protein CASSQAGTGVDTQYF.

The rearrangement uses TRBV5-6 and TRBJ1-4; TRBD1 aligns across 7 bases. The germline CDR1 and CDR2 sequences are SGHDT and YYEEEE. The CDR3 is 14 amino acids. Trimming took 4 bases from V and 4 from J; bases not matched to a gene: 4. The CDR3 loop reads CASSLQGLNEKLFF. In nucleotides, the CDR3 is TGTGCCAGCAGCCTACAGGGGCTTAATGAAAAACTGTTTTTT.